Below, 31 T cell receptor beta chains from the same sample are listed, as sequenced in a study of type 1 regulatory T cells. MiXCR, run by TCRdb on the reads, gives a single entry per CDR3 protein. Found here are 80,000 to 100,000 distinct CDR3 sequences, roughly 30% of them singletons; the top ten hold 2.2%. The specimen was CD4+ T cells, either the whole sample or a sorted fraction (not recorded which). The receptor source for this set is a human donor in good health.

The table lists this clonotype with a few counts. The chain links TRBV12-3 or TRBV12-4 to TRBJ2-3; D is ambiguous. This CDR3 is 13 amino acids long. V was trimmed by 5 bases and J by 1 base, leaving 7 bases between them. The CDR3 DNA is TGTGCCAGCAGTAGCGAACGCACAGATACGCAGTATTTT. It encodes CASSSERTDTQYF.

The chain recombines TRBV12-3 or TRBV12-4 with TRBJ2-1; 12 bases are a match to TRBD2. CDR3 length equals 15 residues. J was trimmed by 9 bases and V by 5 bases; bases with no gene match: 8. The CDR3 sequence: CASSPRTSGNSEQFF. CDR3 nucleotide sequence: TGTGCCAGCAGTCCTCGGACTAGCGGGAATAGTGAGCAGTTCTTC.

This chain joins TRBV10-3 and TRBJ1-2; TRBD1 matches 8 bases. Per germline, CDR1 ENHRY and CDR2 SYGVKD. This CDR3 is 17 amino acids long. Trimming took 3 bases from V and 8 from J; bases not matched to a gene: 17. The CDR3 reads CAISDGTGHRVGGGYTF. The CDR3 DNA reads TGTGCCATCAGTGACGGGACAGGCCATCGGGTCGGGGGGGGCTACACCTTC.

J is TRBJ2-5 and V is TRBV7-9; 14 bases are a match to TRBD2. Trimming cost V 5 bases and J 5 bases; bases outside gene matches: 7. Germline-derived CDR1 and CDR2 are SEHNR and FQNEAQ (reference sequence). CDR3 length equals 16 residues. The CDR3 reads CASSGGTSGSMETQYF. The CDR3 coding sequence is TGTGCCAGCAGCGGGGGGACTAGCGGGAGTATGGAGACCCAGTACTTC. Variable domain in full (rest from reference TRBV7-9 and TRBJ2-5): DTGVSQNPRHKITKRGQNVTFRCDPISEHNRLYWYRQTLGQGPEFLTYFQNEAQLEKSRLLSDRFSAERPKGSFSTLEIQRTEQGDSAMYLCASSGGTSGSMETQYFGPGTRLLVL.

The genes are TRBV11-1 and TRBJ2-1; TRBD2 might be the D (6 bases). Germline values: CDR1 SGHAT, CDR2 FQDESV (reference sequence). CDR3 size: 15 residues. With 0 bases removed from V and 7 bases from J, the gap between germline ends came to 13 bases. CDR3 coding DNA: TGTGCCAGCAGCTTAGCCTCTGGGAGGTTTAATGAGCAGTTCTTC. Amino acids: CASSLASGRFNEQFF.

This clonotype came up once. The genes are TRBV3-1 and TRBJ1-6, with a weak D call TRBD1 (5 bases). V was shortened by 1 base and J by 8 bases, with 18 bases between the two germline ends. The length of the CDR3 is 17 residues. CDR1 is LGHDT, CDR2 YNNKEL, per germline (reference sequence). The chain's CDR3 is CASSQGLPMQGDSPLHF. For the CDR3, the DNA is TGTGCCAGCAGCCAAGGCCTGCCTATGCAGGGTGATTCACCCCTCCACTTT.

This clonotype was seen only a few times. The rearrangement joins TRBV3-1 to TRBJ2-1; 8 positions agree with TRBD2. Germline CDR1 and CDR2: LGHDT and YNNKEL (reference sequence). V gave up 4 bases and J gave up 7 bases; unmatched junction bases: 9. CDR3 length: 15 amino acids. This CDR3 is CASSLPGLGINEQFF. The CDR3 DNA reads TGTGCCAGCAGCCTTCCGGGACTAGGAATTAATGAGCAGTTCTTC.

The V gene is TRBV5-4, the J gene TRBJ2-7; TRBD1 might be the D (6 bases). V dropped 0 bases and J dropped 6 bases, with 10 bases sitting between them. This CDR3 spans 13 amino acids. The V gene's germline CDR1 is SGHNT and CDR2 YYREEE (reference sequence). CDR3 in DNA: TGTGCCAGCAGCTTGGACAGGGCACGCGAGCAGTACTTC. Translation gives CASSLDRAREQYF.

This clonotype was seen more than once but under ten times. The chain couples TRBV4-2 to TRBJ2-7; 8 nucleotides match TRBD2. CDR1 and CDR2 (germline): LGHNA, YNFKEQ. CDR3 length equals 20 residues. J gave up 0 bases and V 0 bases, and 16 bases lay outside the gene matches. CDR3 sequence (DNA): TGTGCCAGCAGCCAAGATTGGGACGCGGGAACTAGCGGAAGCTCCTACGAGCAGTACTTC. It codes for CASSQDWDAGTSGSSYEQYF.

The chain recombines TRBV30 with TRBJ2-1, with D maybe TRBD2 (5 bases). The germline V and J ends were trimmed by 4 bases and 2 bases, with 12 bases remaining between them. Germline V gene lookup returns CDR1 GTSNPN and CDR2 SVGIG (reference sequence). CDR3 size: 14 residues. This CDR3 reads CAWNRIGTYNEQFF. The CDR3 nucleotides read TGTGCCTGGAACCGAATCGGGACCTACAATGAGCAGTTCTTC.

For the CDR3, the DNA is TGTGCCAGCAGTTACTCGATCATAGGGACTGGGGCCAACGTCCTGACTTTC. Protein product: CASSYSIIGTGANVLTF. The chain joins TRBV6-5 to TRBJ2-6, with D unclear. The CDR3 totals 17 residues. Per the germline V gene, CDR1 is MNHEY and CDR2 is SVGAGI. With 0 bases removed from V and 2 bases from J, the gap between germline ends came to 11 bases.

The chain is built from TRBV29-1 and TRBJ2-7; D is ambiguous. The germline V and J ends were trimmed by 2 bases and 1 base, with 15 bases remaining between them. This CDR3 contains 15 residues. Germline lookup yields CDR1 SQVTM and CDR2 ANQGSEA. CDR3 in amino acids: CSVEFRSYDSYEQYF. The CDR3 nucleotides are TGCAGCGTTGAATTTAGGTCCTATGATTCCTACGAGCAGTACTTC.

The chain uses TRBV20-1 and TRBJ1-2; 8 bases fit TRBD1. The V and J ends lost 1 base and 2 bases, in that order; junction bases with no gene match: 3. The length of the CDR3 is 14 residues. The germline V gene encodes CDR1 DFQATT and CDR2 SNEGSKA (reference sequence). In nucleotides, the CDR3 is TGCAGTGCTAGAGTGGGACAGGTGAACTATGGCTACACCTTC. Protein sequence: CSARVGQVNYGYTF.

Here the CDR3 DNA reads TGTGCCAGCAGTCTACCTGGAGGGAGGTACAATGAGCAGTTCTTC. This translates into CASSLPGGRYNEQFF. This chain connects TRBV7-9 to TRBJ2-1; a possible D gene is TRBD2 (6 bases). Deletions cut 6 bases from V and 4 bases from J, with 16 bases between. CDR1 is SEHNR, CDR2 FQNEAQ, per germline (reference sequence). The length of the CDR3 is 15 residues.

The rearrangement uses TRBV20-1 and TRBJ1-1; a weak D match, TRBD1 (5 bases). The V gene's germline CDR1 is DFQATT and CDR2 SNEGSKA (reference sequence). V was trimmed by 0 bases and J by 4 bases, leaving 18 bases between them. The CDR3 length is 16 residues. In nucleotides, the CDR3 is TGCAGTGCTAGAGAACGGGACGGCGTTTTGATCACTGAAGCTTTCTTT. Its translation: CSARERDGVLITEAFF.

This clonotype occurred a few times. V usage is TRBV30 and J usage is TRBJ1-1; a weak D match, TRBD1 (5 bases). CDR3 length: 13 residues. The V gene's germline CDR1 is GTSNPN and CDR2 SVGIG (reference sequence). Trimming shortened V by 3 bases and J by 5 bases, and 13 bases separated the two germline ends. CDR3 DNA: TGTGCCTGGAGGGGTGGGGAGGGGACTGAAGCTTTCTTT. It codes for CAWRGGEGTEAFF.

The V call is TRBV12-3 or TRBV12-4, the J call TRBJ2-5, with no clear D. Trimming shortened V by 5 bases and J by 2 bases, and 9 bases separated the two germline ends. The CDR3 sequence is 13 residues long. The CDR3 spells CASSPTSQETQYF. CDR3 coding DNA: TGTGCCAGCAGTCCAACGTCACAAGAGACCCAGTACTTC.

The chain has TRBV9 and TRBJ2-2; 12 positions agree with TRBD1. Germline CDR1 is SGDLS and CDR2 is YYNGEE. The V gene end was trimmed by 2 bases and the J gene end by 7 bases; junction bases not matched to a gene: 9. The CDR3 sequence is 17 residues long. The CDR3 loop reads CASSVLGDRGLVGELFF. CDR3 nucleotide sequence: TGTGCCAGCAGCGTCCTCGGGGACAGGGGGCTGGTCGGGGAGCTGTTTTTT.

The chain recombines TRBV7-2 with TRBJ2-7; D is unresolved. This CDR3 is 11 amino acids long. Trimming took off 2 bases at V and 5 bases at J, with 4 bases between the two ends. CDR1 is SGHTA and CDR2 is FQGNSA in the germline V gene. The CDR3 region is CASSLNHEQYF. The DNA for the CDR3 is TGTGCCAGCAGCTTAAACCACGAGCAGTACTTC. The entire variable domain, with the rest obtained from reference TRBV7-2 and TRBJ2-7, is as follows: GAGVSQSPSNKVTEKGKDVELRCDPISGHTALYWYRQSLGQGLEFLIYFQGNSAPDKSGLPSDRFSAERTGGSVSTLTIQRTQQEDSAVYLCASSLNHEQYFGPGTRLTVT.

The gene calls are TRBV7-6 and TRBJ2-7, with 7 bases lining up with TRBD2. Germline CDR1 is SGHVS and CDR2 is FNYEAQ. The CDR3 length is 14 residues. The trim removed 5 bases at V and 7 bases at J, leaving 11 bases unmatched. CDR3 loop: CASSPLSREGEQYF. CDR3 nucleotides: TGTGCCAGCAGCCCTCTCAGCAGGGAGGGTGAGCAGTACTTC.

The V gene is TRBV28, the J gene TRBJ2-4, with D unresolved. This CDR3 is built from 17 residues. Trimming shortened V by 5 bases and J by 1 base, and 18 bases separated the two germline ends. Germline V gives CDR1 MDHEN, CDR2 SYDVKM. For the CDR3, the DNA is TGTGCCAGCAGTGTCCCACCTGACCGCCTGGCCAAAAACATTCAGTACTTC. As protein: CASSVPPDRLAKNIQYF.

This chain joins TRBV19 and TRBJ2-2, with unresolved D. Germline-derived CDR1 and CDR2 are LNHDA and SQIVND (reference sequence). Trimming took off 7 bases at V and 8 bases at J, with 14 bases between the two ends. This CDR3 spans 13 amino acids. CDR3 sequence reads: CASKGGTQGELFF. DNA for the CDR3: TGTGCCAGTAAGGGCGGAACTCAGGGGGAGCTGTTTTTT.

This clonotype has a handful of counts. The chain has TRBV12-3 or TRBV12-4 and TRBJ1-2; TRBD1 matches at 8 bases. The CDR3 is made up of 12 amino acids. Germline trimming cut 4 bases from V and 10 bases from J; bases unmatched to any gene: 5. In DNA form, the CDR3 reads TGTGCCAGCAGTTACGGGGACAGGATCTACACCTTC. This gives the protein CASSYGDRIYTF.

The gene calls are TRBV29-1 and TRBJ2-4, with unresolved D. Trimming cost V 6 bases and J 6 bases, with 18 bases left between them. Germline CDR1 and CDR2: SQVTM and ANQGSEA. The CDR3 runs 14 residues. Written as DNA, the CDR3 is TGCAGCGTAGCCCCCCGAGTGGGGTTAAACATTCAGTACTTC. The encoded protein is CSVAPRVGLNIQYF.

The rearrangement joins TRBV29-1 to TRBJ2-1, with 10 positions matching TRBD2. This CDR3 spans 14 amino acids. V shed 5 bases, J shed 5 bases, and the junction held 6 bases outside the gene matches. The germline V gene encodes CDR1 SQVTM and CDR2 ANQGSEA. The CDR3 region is CSVRPAGGNNEQFF. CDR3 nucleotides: TGCAGCGTTCGTCCAGCGGGAGGGAACAATGAGCAGTTCTTC.

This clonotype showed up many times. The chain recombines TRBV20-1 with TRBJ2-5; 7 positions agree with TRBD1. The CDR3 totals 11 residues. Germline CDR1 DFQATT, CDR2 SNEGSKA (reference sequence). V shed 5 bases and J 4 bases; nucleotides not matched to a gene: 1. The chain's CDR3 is CSAYRGETQYF. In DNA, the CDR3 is TGCAGTGCTTACAGGGGAGAGACCCAGTACTTC.

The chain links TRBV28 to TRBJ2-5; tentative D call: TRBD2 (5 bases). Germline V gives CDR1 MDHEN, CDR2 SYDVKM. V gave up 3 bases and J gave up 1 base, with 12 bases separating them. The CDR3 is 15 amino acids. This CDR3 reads CASSFLAQLQETQYF. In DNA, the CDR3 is TGTGCCAGCAGTTTTCTAGCCCAACTCCAAGAGACCCAGTACTTC.

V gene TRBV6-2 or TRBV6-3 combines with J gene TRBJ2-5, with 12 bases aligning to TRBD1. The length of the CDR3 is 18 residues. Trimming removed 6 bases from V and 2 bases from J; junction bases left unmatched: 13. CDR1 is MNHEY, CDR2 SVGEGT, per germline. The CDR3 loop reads CASRPGTGGREWQETQYF. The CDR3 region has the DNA TGTGCCAGCAGACCTGGGACAGGGGGCCGAGAGTGGCAAGAGACCCAGTACTTC.

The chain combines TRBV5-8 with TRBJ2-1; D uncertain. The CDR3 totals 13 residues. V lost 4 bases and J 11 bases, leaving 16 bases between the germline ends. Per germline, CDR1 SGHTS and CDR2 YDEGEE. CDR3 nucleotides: TGTGCCAGCAGCCTGAATGAGGTGGTGAAGCAGTTCTTC. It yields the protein CASSLNEVVKQFF.

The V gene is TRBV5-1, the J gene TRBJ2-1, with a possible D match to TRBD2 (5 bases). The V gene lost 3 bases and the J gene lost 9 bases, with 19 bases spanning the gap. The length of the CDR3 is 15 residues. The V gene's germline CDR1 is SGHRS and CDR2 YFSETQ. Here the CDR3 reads CASSWAGQDLGEQFF. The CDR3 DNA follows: TGCGCCAGCAGCTGGGCGGGCCAGGACCTGGGTGAGCAGTTCTTC.

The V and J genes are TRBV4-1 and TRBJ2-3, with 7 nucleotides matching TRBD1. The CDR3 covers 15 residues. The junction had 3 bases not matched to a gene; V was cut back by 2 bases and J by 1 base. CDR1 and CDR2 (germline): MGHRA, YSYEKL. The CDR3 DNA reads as TGCGCCAGCAGCCAACATCAGGGGGGCACAGATACGCAGTATTTT. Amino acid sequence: CASSQHQGGTDTQYF.